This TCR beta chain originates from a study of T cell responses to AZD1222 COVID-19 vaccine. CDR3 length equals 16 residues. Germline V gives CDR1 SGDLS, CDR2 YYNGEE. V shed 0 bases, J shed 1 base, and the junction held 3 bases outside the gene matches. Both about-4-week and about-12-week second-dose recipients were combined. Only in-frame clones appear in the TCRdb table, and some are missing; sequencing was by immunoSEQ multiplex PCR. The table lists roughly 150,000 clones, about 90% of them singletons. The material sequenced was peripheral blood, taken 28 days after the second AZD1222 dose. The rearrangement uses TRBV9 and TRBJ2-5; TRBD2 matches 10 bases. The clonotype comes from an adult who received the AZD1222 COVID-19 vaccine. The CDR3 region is CASSVGASGSQETQYF. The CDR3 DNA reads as TGTGCCAGCAGCGTAGGGGCTAGCGGGAGCCAAGAGACCCAGTACTTC.